A single sample is the source of the 18 T cell receptor beta chains below, sequenced in a study of cytomegalovirus exposure and HLA in healthy donors. It was with 60 Vbeta and 13 Jbeta primers that the PCR ran. Assay: immunoSEQ multiplex PCR; the TCRdb copy retains only in-frame clones and omits some. This table holds some 79,000 clones, under 80% found once. Sequenced sample: PBMCs. Every receptor here comes from a male donor in good health and CMV-seropositive.

This sequence joins TRBV29-1 and TRBJ2-1, with 8 bases lining up with TRBD1. The J segment lost 5 bases and the V segment lost 2 bases, leaving 8 bases of the junction unmatched. Per the germline V gene, CDR1 is SQVTM and CDR2 is ANQGSEA. This CDR3 is built from 15 residues. The CDR3, as DNA: TGCAGCGTTGAATCGTCGGACAGGGCCAACAATGAGCAGTTCTTC. It encodes CSVESSDRANNEQFF.

This clone was seen a few times. V gene TRBV19 combines with J gene TRBJ2-3, with D possibly TRBD2 on 5 matching bases. This CDR3 contains 15 residues. The V gene's germline CDR1 is LNHDA and CDR2 SQIVND (reference sequence). Trimming removed 5 bases from V and 0 bases from J, with 12 bases in between. CDR3 DNA sequence: TGTGCCAGTAGTCCCCTAGCTCAGAGCACAGATACGCAGTATTTT. It codes for CASSPLAQSTDTQYF.

In this sample, this clone turned up a few times. The chain combines TRBV5-4 with TRBJ2-2, with TRBD2 matching 12 bases. The CDR3 length is 18 residues. J lost 6 bases, V lost 0 bases, and 9 bases had no gene match. In germline, CDR1 is SGHNT, CDR2 YYREEE (reference sequence). The CDR3 sequence is CASSLEASGGAGPGELFF. The CDR3 nucleotides read TGTGCCAGCAGCTTGGAGGCTAGCGGGGGGGCCGGCCCCGGGGAGCTGTTTTTT.

The chain couples TRBV27 to TRBJ2-1; no definite D call. V was cut by 3 bases and J by 4 bases, with 7 bases left in between. From germline, CDR1 is MNHEY and CDR2 SMNVEV (reference sequence). This CDR3 has 13 amino acids. The CDR3 nucleotides are TGTGCCAGCAGTTTTTCTCCTTACAATGAGCAGTTCTTC. Its translation: CASSFSPYNEQFF.

This chain links TRBV7-2 with TRBJ2-7, with D tentatively TRBD1 (6 bases). V was clipped by 2 bases and J by 2 bases, with 13 bases between them. The CDR3 runs 15 residues. Germline lookup yields CDR1 SGHTA and CDR2 FQGNSA. The CDR3 DNA follows: TGTGCCAGCAGCTTATTTCAGGGACAACCCTACGAGCAGTACTTC. Its protein is CASSLFQGQPYEQYF.

This sequence joins TRBV11-3 and TRBJ2-6, with D possibly TRBD2 on 5 matching bases. The length of the CDR3 is 13 residues. Between the trimmed V and J ends, which lost 5 bases and 8 bases, there was a span of 10 bases. Germline V CDR1 and CDR2: SGHNT, YENEEA. The CDR3 protein is CASSPLGTNVLTF. CDR3 nucleotide sequence: TGTGCCAGCAGCCCCCTCGGGACCAACGTCCTGACTTTC. The full variable domain, rest sourced from reference TRBV11-3 and TRBJ2-6, is EAGVVQSPRYKIIEKKQPVAFWCNPISGHNTLYWYLQNLGQGPELLIRYENEEAVDDSQLPKDRFSAERLKGVDSTLKIQPAELGDSAVYLCASSPLGTNVLTFGAGSRLTVL.

This clone appeared a single time. This chain connects TRBV28 to TRBJ1-4, with 7 bases matching TRBD1. Germline CDR1 is MDHEN and CDR2 is SYDVKM. The CDR3 extends over 17 amino acids. The V and J ends lost 6 bases and 2 bases, in that order; junction bases with no gene match: 12. CDR3: CASRHQTGMLTNEKLFF. The CDR3 bases are TGTGCCAGCAGACACCAGACAGGGATGCTTACTAATGAAAAACTGTTTTTT.

The genes are TRBV19 and TRBJ1-1; D ambiguous. The CDR3 sequence is 12 residues long. The V end lost 7 bases, the J end lost 3 bases, and 9 bases lay between the germline ends. The V gene's germline CDR1 is LNHDA and CDR2 SQIVND (reference sequence). CDR3 sequence reads: CASTRVYTEAFF. The CDR3 DNA follows: TGTGCCAGTACACGGGTGTACACTGAAGCTTTCTTT.

The rearrangement links TRBV5-1 to TRBJ2-2, with 14 bases aligning to TRBD2. Germline V CDR1 and CDR2: SGHRS, YFSETQ. The junction had 11 bases not matched to a gene; V was cut back by 4 bases and J by 6 bases. The CDR3 loop spans 18 amino acids. The CDR3 DNA sequence: TGCGCCAGCAGCATACCCGGGACTAGCGGGGGAGTGGCCGGGGAGCTGTTTTTT. Translated, it gives CASSIPGTSGGVAGELFF.

The V and J genes are TRBV9 and TRBJ2-7, with D perhaps TRBD1 (6 bases). Germline values: CDR1 SGDLS, CDR2 YYNGEE. The CDR3 consists of 15 residues. Between the trimmed V and J ends, which lost 4 bases and 0 bases, there was a span of 14 bases. CDR3 amino acids: CASSPIQGYSYEQYF. As DNA, the CDR3 is TGTGCCAGCAGCCCAATACAGGGTTACTCCTACGAGCAGTACTTC.

The J gene is TRBJ2-2, the V gene TRBV2, with D unresolved. V lost 10 bases and J lost 2, with 14 bases in between. CDR1 and CDR2 from the germline V gene are SNHLY and FYNNEI. There are 14 residues in the CDR3. The CDR3 DNA reads as TGTGCCACCTTGGGCAGGCTAAACACCGGGGAGCTGTTTTTT. This gives the protein CATLGRLNTGELFF. Variable domain in full (rest from reference TRBV2 and TRBJ2-2): EPEVTQTPSHQVTQMGQEVILRCVPISNHLYFYWYRQILGQKVEFLVSFYNNEISEKSEIFDDQFSVERPDGSNFTLKIRSTKLEDSAMYFCATLGRLNTGELFFGEGSRLTVL.

This clone was detected a few times. V gene TRBV7-2 combines with J gene TRBJ2-6; D ambiguous. V was shortened by 5 bases and J by 5 bases, with 7 bases between the two germline ends. The germline V gene has CDR1 SGHTA and CDR2 FQGNSA. CDR3 length equals 13 residues. Written as DNA, the CDR3 is TGTGCCAGCAGCCCTTGGCGGGCCAACGTCCTGACTTTC. Amino acids: CASSPWRANVLTF.

The rearrangement uses TRBV7-9 and TRBJ1-5, with 8 bases identical to TRBD1. The germline V gene encodes CDR1 SEHNR and CDR2 FQNEAQ (reference sequence). V lost 1 base, J lost 7 bases, and 6 bases stayed unmatched. This CDR3 region has 15 residues. CDR3 coding DNA: TGTGCCAGCAGCTTAGGGACAGGGAGAGAACAGCCCCAGCATTTT. It encodes CASSLGTGREQPQHF.

This clone was seen only once. The V call is TRBV30, the J call TRBJ1-1; the D is unclear. Germline V CDR1 and CDR2: GTSNPN, SVGIG (reference sequence). Trimming shortened V by 3 bases and J by 0 bases, and 5 bases separated the two germline ends. The CDR3 contains 12 residues. The CDR3 reads CAWSPVNTEAFF. DNA of the CDR3: TGTGCCTGGAGCCCCGTGAACACTGAAGCTTTCTTT.

CDR3 in DNA: TGTGCCAGTAGTATCGCGACAGGGCCATATTCACCCCTCCACTTT. Protein: CASSIATGPYSPLHF. The chain joins TRBV19 to TRBJ1-6; TRBD1 matches at 7 bases. The V and J ends lost 3 bases and 8 bases, in that order; junction bases with no gene match: 7. The CDR3 loop spans 15 amino acids. CDR1 and CDR2 from the germline V gene are LNHDA and SQIVND (reference sequence).

The V gene is TRBV29-1, the J gene TRBJ2-3, with D perhaps matching TRBD1 (5 bases). This CDR3 comprises 12 residues. In germline, CDR1 is SQVTM, CDR2 ANQGSEA. Trimming left V 5 bases short and J 6 bases short, with 12 bases between. This chain's CDR3 is CSVTRASDTQYF. The CDR3 DNA sequence: TGCAGCGTTACCAGGGCCTCTGATACGCAGTATTTT.

The chain uses TRBV7-9 and TRBJ2-3; 7 positions match TRBD2. The germline V gene encodes CDR1 SEHNR and CDR2 FQNEAQ (reference sequence). With V trimmed by 2 bases and J by 1 base, 6 bases remained unmatched. This CDR3 is built from 16 residues. CDR3 sequence reads: CASSLRERGRTDTQYF. CDR3 coding DNA: TGTGCCAGCAGCTTAAGGGAGCGGGGACGCACAGATACGCAGTATTTT.

The V call is TRBV5-1, the J call TRBJ2-5, with 8 positions matching TRBD1. CDR3 length: 14 residues. Germline V gene sequence: CDR1 SGHRS, CDR2 YFSETQ. Trimming cost V 0 bases and J 5 bases; bases outside gene matches: 3. In nucleotides, the CDR3 is TGCGCCAGCAGCTTGGGGACAGGGAGTGAGACCCAGTACTTC. This encodes CASSLGTGSETQYF.